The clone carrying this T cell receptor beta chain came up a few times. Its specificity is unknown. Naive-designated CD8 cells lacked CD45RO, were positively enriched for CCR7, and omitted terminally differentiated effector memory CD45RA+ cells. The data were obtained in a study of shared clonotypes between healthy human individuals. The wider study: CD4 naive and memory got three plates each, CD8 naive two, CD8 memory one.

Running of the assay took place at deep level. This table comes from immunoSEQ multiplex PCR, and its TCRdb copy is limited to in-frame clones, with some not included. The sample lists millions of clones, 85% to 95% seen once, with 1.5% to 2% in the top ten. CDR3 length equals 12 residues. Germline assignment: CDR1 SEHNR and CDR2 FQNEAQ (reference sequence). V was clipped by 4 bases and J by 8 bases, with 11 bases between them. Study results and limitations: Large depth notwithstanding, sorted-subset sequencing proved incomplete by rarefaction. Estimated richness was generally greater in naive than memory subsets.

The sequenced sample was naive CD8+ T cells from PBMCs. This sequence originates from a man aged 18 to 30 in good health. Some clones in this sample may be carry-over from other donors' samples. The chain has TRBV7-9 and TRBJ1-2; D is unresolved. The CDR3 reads CASSSSLDGYTF. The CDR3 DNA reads TGTGCCAGCAGCTCGTCCCTGGACGGCTACACCTTC.